A single sample gave rise to the 18 T cell receptor beta chains below, sequenced in a study of early T cells in non-severe SARS-CoV-2 infection. TCRdb redid the calling of the 5' RACE reads with MiXCR, one entry per CDR3 protein. The sample has roughly 80,000 distinct CDR3 sequences, approximately 9.1% seen once; the top ten hold more than 4.5%. The source material was whole blood. The receptors were gathered from an adult who was a healthcare worker with PCR-confirmed SARS-CoV-2 infection or an uninfected control (not recorded which).

Details on this clonotype: This sequence may be a read error, since a much larger clone differs from it by one base. The rearrangement links TRBV20-1 to TRBJ2-5, with TRBD1 identical over 7 bases. Per germline, CDR1 DFQATT and CDR2 SNEGSKA (reference sequence). The CDR3 runs 17 residues. V lost 5 bases and J lost 4; bases outside the gene matches: 19. The DNA for the CDR3 is TGCAGTGCTTTTTGCCCCCGACAGGGATTAGTCAGAGAGACCCAGTACTTC. This encodes CSAFCPRQGLVRETQYF.

This clonotype was seen repeatedly, ten times or more. The rearrangement joins TRBV10-3 to TRBJ2-1; D unresolved. Germline V CDR1 and CDR2: ENHRY, SYGVKD. The CDR3 covers 15 residues. Trimming shortened V by 0 bases and J by 10 bases, and 16 bases separated the two germline ends. The CDR3 region is CAISESPPKENEQFF. DNA of the CDR3: TGTGCCATCAGTGAGTCCCCTCCAAAAGAGAACGAGCAGTTCTTC.

This clonotype has just a few counts. For the CDR3, the DNA is TGTGCCAGCAGCTCTTTGAGCGGGAGGGCCGGTAATGAGCAGTTCTTC. Translation: CASSSLSGRAGNEQFF. V gene TRBV7-8 combines with J gene TRBJ2-1, with 10 bases lining up with TRBD2. The germline V gene has CDR1 SGHVS and CDR2 FQNEAQ. This CDR3 has 16 amino acids. V lost 4 bases to trimming and J lost 7 bases; unmatched junction nucleotides: 10.

The chain uses TRBV20-1 and TRBJ2-3, with a tentative D call TRBD2 (6 bases). The CDR3 length is 13 residues. Germline-derived CDR1 and CDR2 are DFQATT and SNEGSKA (reference sequence). With 7 bases removed from V and 2 bases from J, the gap between germline ends came to 13 bases. CDR3 coding DNA: TGCAGTGTTCCGGGACTTGTCACAGATACGCAGTATTTT. It encodes CSVPGLVTDTQYF.

This clonotype was detected a few times. The chain recombines TRBV28 with TRBJ2-5; 7 nucleotides match TRBD2. The CDR3 has 14 amino acids. Trimming took 2 bases from V and 4 from J; bases not matched to a gene: 4. Germline V gene data show CDR1 as MDHEN and CDR2 as SYDVKM. CDR3 sequence reads: CASSLAGAGETQYF. The DNA for the CDR3 is TGTGCCAGCAGTTTAGCGGGAGCAGGAGAGACCCAGTACTTC.

In its sample, this clonotype was seen many times. The rearrangement joins TRBV28 to TRBJ2-3; TRBD1 is a possible D gene (6 bases). From germline, CDR1 is MDHEN and CDR2 SYDVKM. V was shortened by 5 bases and J by 6 bases, with 21 bases between the two germline ends. This CDR3 region has 16 residues. CDR3: CASSPASGRGGDTQYF. As DNA, the CDR3 is TGTGCCAGCAGTCCCGCGTCCGGCAGGGGCGGGGATACGCAGTATTTT.

This clonotype was detected many times. The CDR3 loop is CSARDKVYNSPLHF. The CDR3 DNA follows: TGCAGTGCTAGAGATAAGGTTTATAATTCACCCCTCCACTTT. The gene calls are TRBV20-1 and TRBJ1-6; D call uncertain. Trimming cost V 0 bases and J 4 bases, with 7 bases left between them. This CDR3 is 14 amino acids long. Germline V gene data show CDR1 as DFQATT and CDR2 as SNEGSKA (reference sequence).

This clonotype was detected many times. The chain is built from TRBV7-3 and TRBJ1-1; 7 positions agree with TRBD1. The CDR3 is 15 residues long. Looked up from germline, CDR1 is SGHTA and CDR2 is FQGTGA. Unmatched junction bases numbered 14, after V lost 5 bases and J lost 8 bases. The CDR3 coding sequence is TGTGCCAGCAGCCGTATATTTTCGCCGACAGGGGAAGCTTTCTTT. Translating gives CASSRIFSPTGEAFF.

The CDR3 region is CASSENRAGASEAFF. The CDR3 nucleotides read TGCGCCAGCAGCGAAAACAGGGCGGGGGCCTCTGAAGCTTTCTTT. The V call is TRBV5-1, the J call TRBJ1-1; D perhaps matches TRBD1 (6 bases). Trimming cost V 4 bases and J 6 bases, with 19 bases left between them. The germline V gene encodes CDR1 SGHRS and CDR2 YFSETQ. This CDR3 is 15 amino acids long.

This clonotype was seen ten or more times. The chain is built from TRBV5-8 and TRBJ2-1; D possibly corresponds to TRBD2 (5 bases). Trimming took 2 bases from V and 2 from J, leaving 8 bases between them. CDR1 is SGHTS, CDR2 YDEGEE, per germline. The CDR3 is 14 amino acids. The CDR3 sequence is CASSFRTPYNEQFF. CDR3 DNA: TGTGCCAGCAGCTTCAGGACTCCCTACAATGAGCAGTTCTTC.

This clonotype was seen ten or more times. The chain combines TRBV18 with TRBJ2-7; TRBD2 agrees at 7 bases. The V gene end was trimmed by 0 bases and the J gene end by 3 bases; junction bases not matched to a gene: 5. This CDR3 has 15 amino acids. CDR1 is KGHSH, CDR2 LQKENI, per germline. The CDR3 nucleotides are TGTGCCAGCTCACCACCGGGCAGGGAGGGCTACGAGCAGTACTTC. Encoded protein: CASSPPGREGYEQYF.

This clonotype was observed a single time. The chain employs TRBV3-1 and TRBJ2-1; the match to TRBD2 covers 7 bases. Germline CDR1 is LGHDT and CDR2 is YNNKEL (reference sequence). The CDR3 is made up of 15 amino acids. V dropped 4 bases and J dropped 1; count of bases not matched to a gene: 4. The CDR3 spells CASSRSGTSYNEQFF. CDR3 DNA: TGTGCCAGCAGCCGAAGCGGGACTTCCTACAATGAGCAGTTCTTC.

This clonotype was seen ten or more times. The chain recombines TRBV7-2 with TRBJ2-1, with TRBD2 matching 7 bases. CDR1 is SGHTA and CDR2 is FQGNSA in the germline V gene. V lost 0 bases to trimming and J lost 3 bases; unmatched junction nucleotides: 8. The CDR3 extends over 17 amino acids. The CDR3 DNA follows: TGTGCCAGCAGCTTAGCCCAAACTAGCGCGGACTACAATGAGCAGTTCTTC. The encoded protein is CASSLAQTSADYNEQFF.

This clonotype was counted many times. The chain is built from TRBV10-3 and TRBJ1-3; unclear D gene. CDR1 and CDR2 from the germline V gene are ENHRY and SYGVKD. V was trimmed by 0 bases and J by 0 bases, leaving 9 bases between them. The CDR3 sequence is 16 residues long. The DNA of the CDR3 is TGTGCCATCAGTGAGTCGGCCAAGCCCTCTGGAAACACCATATATTTT. This codes for CAISESAKPSGNTIYF.

This clonotype came up a few times. The J gene is TRBJ2-2, the V gene TRBV7-8; no clear D. Germline V gene lookup returns CDR1 SGHVS and CDR2 FQNEAQ. The V gene lost 2 bases and the J gene lost 2 bases, with 12 bases spanning the gap. The CDR3 is 16 residues long. The CDR3 DNA follows: TGTGCCAGCAGCTTAACTTTTAGGCCAAACACCGGGGAGCTGTTTTTT. Its protein is CASSLTFRPNTGELFF.

This clonotype was observed many times. The chain employs TRBV20-1 and TRBJ2-5; TRBD2 matches at 10 bases. Germline-derived CDR1 and CDR2 are DFQATT and SNEGSKA (reference sequence). This CDR3 has 16 residues. V trimming: 5 bases; J trimming: 2 bases; junction bases outside the gene matches: 11. The CDR3 DNA is TGCAGTGCTCTACCCCCTAGCGGGGGCGGTCAAGAGACCCAGTACTTC. Its translation: CSALPPSGGGQETQYF.

V and J are TRBV12-3 or TRBV12-4 and TRBJ2-7; TRBD1 matches 9 bases. Losses at the gene ends were 8 bases for V and 2 bases for J; bases not matched to a gene: 7. This CDR3 spans 14 amino acids. Here the CDR3 DNA reads TGTGCCAGCCAATGGGGACAGGGTCCCTACGAGCAGTACTTC. Translated: CASQWGQGPYEQYF.

This clonotype came up a few times. This rearrangement joins TRBV14 to TRBJ1-6; the match to TRBD1 covers 7 bases. The CDR3 runs to 15 residues. CDR1 and CDR2 (germline): SGHDN, FVKESK. V trimming: 4 bases; J trimming: 10 bases; junction bases outside the gene matches: 10. The CDR3 is CASSLFRAGGSPLHF. CDR3 nucleotides: TGTGCCAGCAGCCTTTTCCGCGCAGGGGGATCACCCCTCCACTTT.